This paragraph covers one T cell receptor (beta chain) sequence. Trimming cost V 2 bases and J 4 bases; bases outside gene matches: 9. The CDR3 spans 17 residues. Primed by a sample-barcoded 5' primer and a J-beta primer mix, a second PCR proceeded for about 6 to 12 cycles. TCRdb reanalysed the 5' RACE reads using MiXCR and keeps one entry per CDR3 protein. The sample carries approximately 800,000 distinct CDR3 sequences, approximately 60% recorded once. Total RNA amounts of at least 6 micrograms were extracted per sample. The data were taken from a study of blood T cells in healthy people across ages.

This sequence originates from a man in his forties or fifties in good health. This rearrangement joins TRBV12-3 or TRBV12-4 to TRBJ1-2; 11 bases agree with TRBD1. Sequencing was done on a sample of blood. The CDR3 DNA follows: TGTGCCAGCAGTTTAAGTGTGAGTGGACAGGGGGCCTATGGCTACACCTTC. Translated, it gives CASSLSVSGQGAYGYTF.